Each of the 6 T cell receptor beta chains below was sequenced from the same sample in a study of blood T cell repertoires in COVID-19. Measured with immunoSEQ multiplex PCR; TCRdb has only the in-frame clones, and not every one. The sample holds about 170,000 clones, about four fifths seen once. Material for sequencing was peripheral blood. These receptors all come from a woman aged 70 to 79 with acute or convalescent COVID-19.

This clone was detected only once. The chain joins TRBV3-1 (or the pseudogene TRBV3-2) to TRBJ1-4; D may be TRBD1 (5 bases). The germline gives CDR1 LGHDT, CDR2 YNNKEL (reference sequence). Trimming removed 5 bases from V and 3 bases from J, with 13 bases in between. The CDR3 length is 15 residues. The CDR3 is CASSTRQISNEKLFF. CDR3 nucleotide sequence: TGTGCCAGCAGCACCCGACAGATTTCTAATGAAAAACTGTTTTTT.

This chain joins TRBV4-3 and TRBJ2-3; a possible D gene is TRBD2 (5 bases). CDR1 is LGHNA and CDR2 is YSLEER in the germline V gene. This CDR3 comprises 18 residues. The V and J ends lost 0 bases and 0 bases respectively, with 16 bases between them. This CDR3 is CASSQDAARGESTDTQYF. In DNA form, the CDR3 reads TGCGCCAGCAGCCAAGACGCAGCCCGGGGAGAGAGCACAGATACGCAGTATTTT.

There are many counts of this clone. The chain uses TRBV27 and TRBJ2-7; D is possibly TRBD1 (6 bases). This CDR3 spans 16 amino acids. The V gene lost 5 bases and the J gene lost 3 bases, with 20 bases spanning the gap. Per the germline V gene, CDR1 is MNHEY and CDR2 is SMNVEV (reference sequence). The CDR3 bases are TGTGCCAGCAGTCCCCTCTCTCACAGGGATCTCTACGAGCAGTACTTC. The encoded protein is CASSPLSHRDLYEQYF.

The chain recombines TRBV27 with TRBJ1-3; 9 nucleotides line up with TRBD1. This CDR3 has 15 amino acids. Germline V CDR1 and CDR2: MNHEY, SMNVEV (reference sequence). Germline trimming cut 6 bases from V and 2 bases from J; bases unmatched to any gene: 5. This CDR3 is CASRSRQGAGNTIYF. CDR3 nucleotide sequence: TGTGCCAGCAGATCTCGACAGGGGGCTGGAAACACCATATATTTT.

CDR3 nucleotide sequence: TGTGCCAGCAGACCAAGCGGGATTCTATACAATGAGCAGTTCTTC. It encodes CASRPSGILYNEQFF. The chain employs TRBV28 and TRBJ2-1; 7 positions match TRBD2. The CDR3 runs to 15 residues. Germline CDR1 is MDHEN and CDR2 is SYDVKM. J was trimmed by 4 bases and V by 6 bases; bases with no gene match: 9.

This chain joins TRBV29-1 and TRBJ1-2, with TRBD1 matching 10 bases. Germline lookup yields CDR1 SQVTM and CDR2 ANQGSEA. V was pared by 6 bases and J by 6 bases, with 7 bases of the junction left unmatched. The CDR3 contains 13 residues. The CDR3 protein is CSVMGQGPDGYTF. The CDR3 nucleotides are TGCAGCGTGATGGGACAGGGGCCGGATGGCTACACCTTC.